Sequencing of this T cell receptor (beta chain) was carried out in a study of cytomegalovirus exposure and HLA in healthy donors. Overall study: In a later analysis, it was reported that the roughly 120 validation repertoires had been produced on the same platform as the 700 or so repertoires belonging to the first cohort.

Repertoires were generated with immunoSEQ multiplex PCR, while TCRdb's copy carries only in-frame clones and drops some. The sample has approximately 90,000 clones, approximately 96% seen once. The CDR3 is 14 amino acids. The V end was cut by 1 base, the J end by 5 bases, with 12 bases between. Germline V gene lookup returns CDR1 LNHNV and CDR2 YYDKDF (reference sequence). Notes on the study in general: The study flagged approximately 180 TCR beta chains as cytomegalovirus-associated. Per published reports, the classifier diagnosed cytomegalovirus status with high specificity and sensitivity.

Points on this clone: As yet, its antigen is unknown.

This clonotype was obtained from a man between 18 and 35 years old in good health and CMV-seronegative. The genes are TRBV15 and TRBJ2-7, with TRBD1 as a possible D gene (5 bases). Sequenced: PBMCs. This chain's CDR3 is CATSRGTGVHEQYF. CDR3 nucleotide sequence: TGTGCCACCAGCAGAGGTACAGGTGTCCACGAGCAGTACTTC.